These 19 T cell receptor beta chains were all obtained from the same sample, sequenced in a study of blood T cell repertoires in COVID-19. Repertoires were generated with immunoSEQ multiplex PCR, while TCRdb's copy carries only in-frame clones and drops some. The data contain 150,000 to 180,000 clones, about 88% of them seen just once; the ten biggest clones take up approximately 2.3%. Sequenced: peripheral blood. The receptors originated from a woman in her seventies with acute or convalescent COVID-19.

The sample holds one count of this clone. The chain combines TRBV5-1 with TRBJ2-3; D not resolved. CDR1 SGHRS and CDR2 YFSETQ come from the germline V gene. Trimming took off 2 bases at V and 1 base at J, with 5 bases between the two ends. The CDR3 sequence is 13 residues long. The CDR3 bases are TGCGCCAGCAGCTTCCAGGGCACAGATACGCAGTATTTT. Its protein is CASSFQGTDTQYF.

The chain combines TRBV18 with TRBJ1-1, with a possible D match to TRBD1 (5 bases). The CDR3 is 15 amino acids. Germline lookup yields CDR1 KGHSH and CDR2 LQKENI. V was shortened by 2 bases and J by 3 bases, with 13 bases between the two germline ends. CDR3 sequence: CASSPRQGGDTEAFF. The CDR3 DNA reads TGTGCCAGCTCACCAAGGCAGGGAGGGGACACTGAAGCTTTCTTT.

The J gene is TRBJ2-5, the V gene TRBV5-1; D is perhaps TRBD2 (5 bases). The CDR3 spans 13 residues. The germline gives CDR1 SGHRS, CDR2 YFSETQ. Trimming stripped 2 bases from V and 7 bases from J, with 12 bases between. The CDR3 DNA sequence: TGCGCCAGCAGCTTCGGGGATAGCGCGACCCAGTACTTC. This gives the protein CASSFGDSATQYF.

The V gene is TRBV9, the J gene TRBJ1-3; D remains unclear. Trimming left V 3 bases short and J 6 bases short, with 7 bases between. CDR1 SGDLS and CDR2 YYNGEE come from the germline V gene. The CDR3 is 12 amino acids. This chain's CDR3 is CASSDQANTIYF. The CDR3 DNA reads TGTGCCAGCAGCGACCAGGCAAACACCATATATTTT.

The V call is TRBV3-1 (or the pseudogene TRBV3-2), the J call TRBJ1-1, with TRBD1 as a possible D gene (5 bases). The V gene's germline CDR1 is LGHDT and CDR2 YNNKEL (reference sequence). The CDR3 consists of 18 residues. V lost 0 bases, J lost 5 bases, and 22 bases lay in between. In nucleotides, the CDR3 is TGTGCCAGCAGCCAAGATCTCGTTCTGCGGACAACTCGAACTGAAGCTTTCTTT. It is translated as CASSQDLVLRTTRTEAFF.

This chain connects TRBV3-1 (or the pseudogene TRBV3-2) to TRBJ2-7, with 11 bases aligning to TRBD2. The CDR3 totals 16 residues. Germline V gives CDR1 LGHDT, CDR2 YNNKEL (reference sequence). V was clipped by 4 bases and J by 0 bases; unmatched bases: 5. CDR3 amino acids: CASSRAGTSGSYEQYF. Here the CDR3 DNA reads TGTGCCAGCAGCCGCGCCGGGACTAGCGGCTCCTACGAGCAGTACTTC.

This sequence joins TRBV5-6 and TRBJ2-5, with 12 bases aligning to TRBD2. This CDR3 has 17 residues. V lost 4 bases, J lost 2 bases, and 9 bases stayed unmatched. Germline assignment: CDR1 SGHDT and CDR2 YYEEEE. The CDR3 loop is CASSLQASGGGQETQYF. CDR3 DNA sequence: TGTGCCAGCAGCCTCCAGGCTAGCGGGGGGGGGCAAGAGACCCAGTACTTC.

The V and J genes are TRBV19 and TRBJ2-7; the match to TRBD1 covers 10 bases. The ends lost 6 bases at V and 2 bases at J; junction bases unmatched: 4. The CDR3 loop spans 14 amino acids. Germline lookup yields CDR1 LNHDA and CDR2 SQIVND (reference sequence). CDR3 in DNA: TGTGCCAGTAGGACCGGGACAGGGGCCTACGAGCAGTACGTC. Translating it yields CASRTGTGAYEQYV.

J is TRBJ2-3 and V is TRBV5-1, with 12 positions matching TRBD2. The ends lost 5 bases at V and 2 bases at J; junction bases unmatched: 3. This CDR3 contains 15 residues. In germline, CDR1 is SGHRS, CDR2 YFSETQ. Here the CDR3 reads CASRLAGGHTDTQYF. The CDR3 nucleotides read TGCGCCAGCAGACTAGCGGGGGGCCACACAGATACGCAGTATTTT.

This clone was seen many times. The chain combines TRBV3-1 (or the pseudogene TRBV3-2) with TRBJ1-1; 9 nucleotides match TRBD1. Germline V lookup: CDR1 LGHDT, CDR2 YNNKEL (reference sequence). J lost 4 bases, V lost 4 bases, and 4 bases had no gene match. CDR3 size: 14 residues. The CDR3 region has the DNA TGTGCCAGCAGCCTTTCACAGGGGGCCACTGAAGCTTTCTTT. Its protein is CASSLSQGATEAFF.

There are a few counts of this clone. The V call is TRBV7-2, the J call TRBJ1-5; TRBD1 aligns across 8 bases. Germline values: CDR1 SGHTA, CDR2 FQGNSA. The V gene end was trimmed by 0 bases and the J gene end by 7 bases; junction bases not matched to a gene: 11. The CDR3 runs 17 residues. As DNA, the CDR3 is TGTGCCAGCAGCTTAGCGCTGGGGCAGGGGGCGAGGCAGCCCCAGCATTTT. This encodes CASSLALGQGARQPQHF.

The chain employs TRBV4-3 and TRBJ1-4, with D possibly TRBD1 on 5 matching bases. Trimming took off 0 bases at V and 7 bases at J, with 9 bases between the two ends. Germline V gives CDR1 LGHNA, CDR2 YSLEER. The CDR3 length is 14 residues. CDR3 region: CASSQDRTFEKLFF. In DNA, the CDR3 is TGCGCCAGCAGCCAAGATCGGACATTTGAAAAACTGTTTTTT.

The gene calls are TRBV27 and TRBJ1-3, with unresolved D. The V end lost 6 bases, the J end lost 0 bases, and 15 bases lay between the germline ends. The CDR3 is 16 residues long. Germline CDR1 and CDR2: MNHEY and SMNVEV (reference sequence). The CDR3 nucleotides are TGTGCCAGCAGATCGGGAGCACTGGGCTCTGGAAACACCATATATTTT. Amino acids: CASRSGALGSGNTIYF.

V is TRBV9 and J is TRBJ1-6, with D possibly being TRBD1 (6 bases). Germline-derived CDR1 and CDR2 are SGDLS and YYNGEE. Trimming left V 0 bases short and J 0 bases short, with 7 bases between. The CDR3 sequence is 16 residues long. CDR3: CASSVVGASYNSPLHF. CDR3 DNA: TGTGCCAGCAGCGTAGTGGGGGCCTCCTATAATTCACCCCTCCACTTT.

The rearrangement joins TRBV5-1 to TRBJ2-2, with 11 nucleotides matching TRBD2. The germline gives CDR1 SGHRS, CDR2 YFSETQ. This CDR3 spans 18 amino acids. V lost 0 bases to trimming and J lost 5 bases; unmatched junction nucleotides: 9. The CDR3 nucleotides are TGCGCCAGCAGCTTGGCCACTAGCGGGGGCTCTCGAACCGGGGAGCTGTTTTTT. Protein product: CASSLATSGGSRTGELFF.

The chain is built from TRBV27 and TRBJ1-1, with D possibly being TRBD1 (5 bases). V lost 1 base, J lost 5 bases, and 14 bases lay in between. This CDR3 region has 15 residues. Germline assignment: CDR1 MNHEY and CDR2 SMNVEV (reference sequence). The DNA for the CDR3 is TGTGCCAGCAGTTTATTGCCGGGGGTTAAGACTGAAGCTTTCTTT. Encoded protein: CASSLLPGVKTEAFF.

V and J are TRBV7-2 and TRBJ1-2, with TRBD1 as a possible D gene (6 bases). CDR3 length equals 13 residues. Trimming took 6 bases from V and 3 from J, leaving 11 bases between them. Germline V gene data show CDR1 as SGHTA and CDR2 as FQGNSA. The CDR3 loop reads CASSLPGDYGYTF. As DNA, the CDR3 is TGTGCCAGCAGTCTTCCAGGGGACTATGGCTACACCTTC.

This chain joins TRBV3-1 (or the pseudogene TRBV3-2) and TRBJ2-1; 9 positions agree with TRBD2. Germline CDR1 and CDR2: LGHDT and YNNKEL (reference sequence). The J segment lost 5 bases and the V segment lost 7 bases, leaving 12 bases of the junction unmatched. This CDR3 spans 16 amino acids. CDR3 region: CASISSGGSKDNEQFF. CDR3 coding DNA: TGTGCCAGCATCTCGAGCGGGGGGTCTAAAGACAATGAGCAGTTCTTC.

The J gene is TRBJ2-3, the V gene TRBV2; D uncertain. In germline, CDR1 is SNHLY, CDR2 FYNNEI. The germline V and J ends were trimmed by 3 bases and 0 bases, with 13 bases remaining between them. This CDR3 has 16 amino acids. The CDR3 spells CASSEGSPPSTDTQYF. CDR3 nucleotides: TGTGCCAGCAGTGAGGGCAGTCCCCCTAGCACAGATACGCAGTATTTT.